The rows below give T cell receptor beta chains drawn from one sample of a study of shared clonotypes between healthy human individuals. The protocol was immunoSEQ multiplex PCR, while the TCRdb copy is restricted to in-frame clones and leaves out a portion. The sample lists over a million clones, roughly 96% occurring once. The material sequenced was naive CD4+ T cells sorted from blood. All receptors come from a man aged 30-40 years in good health. CDR3s include the opening cysteine and the closing phenylalanine or tryptophan. D genes are given only for firm matches. Not every row has a clone size; where given, it reads once, few, many or a size class.

J gene	D gene	clone size	V gene	CDR3 protein	CDR3 DNA
TRBJ2-5	TRBD1	NA	TRBV5-1	CASSSGQGEETQYF	TGCGCCAGCAGCTCCGGACAGGGGGAGGAGACCCAGTACTTC
TRBJ2-1	NA	NA	TRBV13	CASSLWNPPNEQFF	TGTGCCAGCAGCTTGTGGAACCCCCCCAATGAGCAGTTCTTC
TRBJ1-2	TRBD1	NA	TRBV7-2	CASSSYQGAILYGYTF	TGTGCCAGCAGCTCCTACCAGGGGGCGATACTCTATGGCTACACCTTC
TRBJ2-7	NA	NA	TRBV5-1	CASSDLSYEQYF	TGCGCCAGCTCGGACCTCAGCTACGAGCAGTACTTC
TRBJ2-3	TRBD2	NA	TRBV7-8	CASSLGLWGAGVTDTQYF	TGTGCCAGCAGCTTAGGCCTATGGGGAGCGGGGGTCACAGATACGCAGTATTTT
TRBJ2-3	TRBD2	NA	TRBV7-9	CASSFTTSGRARTTDTQYF	TGTGCCAGCAGCTTCACGACTAGCGGGAGGGCTCGAACCACAGATACGCAGTATTTT
TRBJ2-5	NA	NA	TRBV25-1	CASSEFDLQQETQYF	TGTGCCAGCAGTGAATTCGACCTACAACAAGAGACCCAGTACTTC
TRBJ2-3	NA	NA	TRBV7-9	CASSLISDTQYF	TGTGCCAGCAGCTTGATTTCAGATACGCAGTATTTT
TRBJ1-1	NA	NA	TRBV7-2	CASSLTPDRNTEAFF	TGTGCCAGCAGCTTAACTCCGGACCGGAACACTGAAGCTTTCTTT
TRBJ2-7	NA	NA	TRBV18	CASSPMDVGGKVHEQYF	TGTGCCAGCTCACCGATGGACGTGGGCGGGAAGGTCCACGAGCAGTACTTC
TRBJ2-7	NA	NA	TRBV13	CASSPVSREPHYEQYF	TGTGCCAGCAGCCCCGTTTCCCGGGAGCCGCACTACGAGCAGTACTTC
TRBJ1-5	NA	NA	TRBV28	CASRNGNQPQHF	TGTGCCAGCAGAAATGGCAATCAGCCCCAGCATTTT
TRBJ2-5	NA	NA	TRBV28	CASSLSGETQYF	TGTGCCAGCAGTTTGAGCGGGGAGACCCAGTACTTC
TRBJ2-7	NA	once	TRBV7-2	CASSPHRRSSYEQYF	TGTGCCAGCAGCCCCCACCGTCGAAGCTCCTACGAGCAGTACTTC
TRBJ2-2	NA	NA	TRBV4-1	CASSRLEWSGELFF	TGCGCCAGCAGCCGCCTAGAGTGGAGCGGGGAGCTGTTTTTT
TRBJ2-4	TRBD1	NA	TRBV9	CASSLGTGAPNIQYF	TGTGCCAGCAGCCTCGGTACAGGGGCTCCAAACATTCAGTACTTC
TRBJ2-5	NA	NA	TRBV5-1	CASSLNWPPRDTQYF	TGCGCCAGCAGCTTGAATTGGCCACCGAGAGATACCCAGTACTTC
TRBJ2-7	TRBD2	NA	TRBV19	CASRGSGSSEQYF	TGTGCCAGCCGGGGTAGCGGGAGCTCCGAGCAGTACTTC
TRBJ2-3	TRBD1	NA	TRBV6-5	CASSYRTGVDTQYF	TGTGCCAGCAGTTACCGGACAGGGGTTGATACGCAGTATTTT
TRBJ2-1	TRBD2	NA	TRBV27	CASSWAGLGEYNEQFF	TGTGCCAGCAGTTGGGCGGGACTAGGGGAATACAATGAGCAGTTCTTC
TRBJ2-3	NA	NA	TRBV28	CASSRSGTQDTQYF	TGTGCCAGCAGTCGCTCCGGGACGCAAGATACGCAGTATTTT
TRBJ1-2	NA	NA	TRBV6-1	CASSEVGVESYTF	TGTGCCAGCAGTGAAGTCGGGGTGGAGAGCTACACCTTC
TRBJ2-7	NA	NA	TRBV5-8	CASSSKGPFSYEQYF	TGTGCCAGCAGCTCAAAGGGTCCATTCTCCTACGAGCAGTACTTC
TRBJ2-1	NA	NA	TRBV7-2	CASSLAYTDEQFF	TGTGCCAGCAGCTTAGCGTACACGGATGAGCAGTTCTTC
TRBJ2-2	NA	NA	TRBV6-6	CASSYFGGGTGELFF	TGTGCCAGCAGTTACTTTGGGGGAGGCACCGGGGAGCTGTTTTTT
TRBJ1-4	TRBD1	NA	TRBV2	CASSGQGNNEKLFF	TGTGCCAGCAGCGGACAGGGGAATAATGAAAAACTGTTTTTT
TRBJ2-7	NA	NA	TRBV7-8	CASSLVPESSYEQYF	TGTGCCAGCAGCTTAGTGCCGGAGAGCTCCTACGAGCAGTACTTC
TRBJ2-1	NA	NA	TRBV6-5	CASRESGLGFFF	TGTGCCTCCCGGGAATCGGGACTCGGGTTCTTCTTC
TRBJ2-1	TRBD2	NA	TRBV28	CASSLHTSGRVEQFF	TGTGCCAGCAGTTTACACACTAGCGGGAGGGTCGAGCAGTTCTTC